One and the same sample provided the 6 T cell receptor beta chains below, sequenced in a study of T-cell reconstitution after alpha-beta-depleted transplantation in children (dated by TCRdb to the mid-2010s). According to the study, the label for this sample's treatment or condition signals: allogeneic hematopoietic cell transplantation with graft depleted of TCRalphabeta T cells and CD19 B cells. Libraries were built with PCR. The sequencer listed for this sample is Illumina HiSeq 2500. To normalize quantification of the TCRbeta repertoire, the TCR libraries were built with molecular barcoding that relied on unique molecular identifiers. The raw public data were reprocessed by TCRdb itself: fastp quality trimming at Q25, MiXCR clonotype calling, in-frame beta chains only. Records with the same CDR3 protein are collapsed into one entry carrying the most frequent genes and DNA. The sample table lists roughly 200,000 distinct CDR3 sequences, approximately 7% of them with a count of one. The ten largest clones capture around 5% of the sample.

This specimen consisted of PBMCs, obtained before TCRalphabeta/CD19-depleted stem cell transplant. Every receptor here comes from a boy aged 2-9 years with acute lymphoblastic leukemia, due to receive a stem cell transplant.

This clonotype was counted many times. The chain couples TRBV12-3 or TRBV12-4 to TRBJ2-3, with D unresolved. Trimming took 1 base from V and 2 from J, leaving 7 bases between them. The CDR3 covers 14 residues. For the CDR3, the DNA is TGTGCCAGCAGTTTAGTCGCCGTCACAGATACGCAGTATTTT. This translates into CASSLVAVTDTQYF.

This clonotype was counted at least ten times. This chain joins TRBV9 and TRBJ1-5, with D possibly being TRBD1 (5 bases). Germline-derived CDR1 and CDR2 are SGDLS and YYNGEE. The V and J ends lost 0 bases and 3 bases respectively, with 10 bases between them. The CDR3 loop spans 15 amino acids. The CDR3 here is CASSVGPGHNQPQHF. The CDR3 coding sequence is TGTGCCAGCAGCGTAGGGCCAGGGCACAATCAGCCCCAGCATTTT.

At least ten counts were recorded for this clonotype. V and J are TRBV27 and TRBJ2-5; no reliable D call. The germline V gene has CDR1 MNHEY and CDR2 SMNVEV (reference sequence). The CDR3 contains 12 residues. The V end was cut by 7 bases, the J end by 5 bases, with 11 bases between. The CDR3 sequence is CASKKAWETQYF. In nucleotides, the CDR3 is TGTGCCAGCAAAAAGGCTTGGGAGACCCAGTACTTC.

This clonotype has more than one count but fewer than ten. This chain's CDR3 is CATYVRDKDFQETQYF. The CDR3 region has the DNA TGTGCCACCTATGTTCGGGACAAGGACTTCCAAGAGACCCAGTACTTC. The chain carries TRBV24-1 and TRBJ2-5; D might be TRBD1 (6 bases). V was trimmed by 9 bases and J by 1 base, leaving 20 bases between them. This CDR3 is built from 16 residues. CDR1 is KGHDR, CDR2 SFDVKD, per germline.

The table lists this clonotype with many counts. J is TRBJ2-7 and V is TRBV7-9; D ambiguous. Germline lookup yields CDR1 SEHNR and CDR2 FQNEAQ (reference sequence). Between the trimmed V and J ends, which lost 0 bases and 5 bases, there was a span of 11 bases. The CDR3 extends over 14 amino acids. The CDR3 here is CASSLAPSTDEQYF. CDR3 nucleotides: TGTGCCAGCAGCTTAGCTCCCAGTACCGACGAGCAGTACTTC.

There are many counts of this clonotype. This chain joins TRBV7-2 and TRBJ1-1; TRBD1 agrees at 8 bases. The CDR3 is made up of 13 amino acids. Looked up from germline, CDR1 is SGHTA and CDR2 is FQGNSA. V shed 5 bases and J 10 bases; nucleotides not matched to a gene: 9. The CDR3 sequence is CASSPIQGGRAFF. Here the CDR3 DNA reads TGTGCCAGCAGCCCAATACAGGGGGGCCGAGCTTTCTTT.